The clone carrying this T cell receptor beta chain was found once. The antigen remains undetermined. This record comes from a study of long-term antiretroviral therapy in people with HIV. Study outcomes and limitations: All time points showed a repertoire dominated by clones expanded before ART.

The CDR3 loop spans 18 amino acids. CDR1 and CDR2 from the germline V gene are SGHAT and FQNNGV. Trimming removed 5 bases at V and 10 bases at J, with 30 bases between. Every donor had one or more pre-ART and two or more post-ART PBMC samples. A v3.0 immunoSEQ assay was performed at survey level. Each sample aimed for roughly 40,000-55,000 sequenced T-cell genomes. Profiled with immunoSEQ multiplex PCR; TCRdb holds only in-frame clones, not every one. In the table there are tens of thousands of clones, roughly 93% of which are singletons. The J gene is TRBJ2-1, the V gene TRBV11-2; TRBD2 is a possible D gene (7 bases). The sequencing here drew on unsorted PBMCs, taken 7.6 years after starting antiretroviral therapy. The sequence derives from a woman aged 40 to 50 with HIV. The CDR3 DNA reads TGTGCCAGCAGCCAGACACGGGGGGCGCGGCGAACGACATCGGAGCAGTTCTTC. It specifies CASSQTRGARRTTSEQFF. Looking up the rest from reference TRBV11-2 and TRBJ2-1 gives the full variable domain: EAGVAQSPRYKIIEKRQSVAFWCNPISGHATLYWYQQILGQGPKLLIQFQNNGVVDDSQLPKDRFSAERLKGVDSTLKIQPAKLEDSAVYLCASSQTRGARRTTSEQFFGPGTRLTVL.